This T cell receptor (beta chain) was identified in a study of cytomegalovirus exposure and HLA in healthy donors. Study as a whole: Genetic ancestry analysis placed over 65% of the 398 donors that were genotyped in the Caucasian-associated cluster.

Amplification used 60 Vbeta primers and 13 Jbeta primers. Only in-frame clones appear in the TCRdb table, and some are missing; sequencing was by immunoSEQ multiplex PCR. The table records approximately 130,000 clones, almost 85% of them present only once. The CDR3 is 15 amino acids. CDR1 is MNHNS, CDR2 SASEGT, per germline. About this clone: The antigen remains undetermined. Its ends do not fully match the called genes, so a read error is possible.

Whole-study results and caveats: Exclusion applied to some V segments, including TRBV6-2 and TRBV6-3, as they were indistinguishable. It was shown in a later analysis that HLA-associated TCR beta chains were more clonally expanded than other, equally common chains. Likely technical artifact: a cluster of highly shared sequence variants.

V usage is TRBV6-1 and J usage is TRBJ2-3; the match to TRBD1 covers 8 bases. The material sequenced was PBMCs. The clonotype was recovered from a boy aged 2 to 10 in good health and CMV-seronegative. CDR3 protein: CASREGTGSTDTQYF. The CDR3 DNA reads TGTGCCAGCAGGGAAGGGACAGGAAGCACAGATACGCAGTATTTT.